The clone carrying this T cell receptor (beta chain) came up many times. This sample was included in a study of T cells in Graves' hyperthyroidism and ophthalmopathy. Ophthalmopathy cases met thresholds of Clinical Activity Score at least 3, NOSPECS grade at least 4 and duration under 3 months. Fresh 10 ml peripheral blood yielded PBMCs. The CDR3 sequence is 15 residues long. Germline-derived CDR1 and CDR2 are LGHDT and YNNKEL (reference sequence). V was trimmed by 6 bases and J by 0 bases, leaving 13 bases between them. Amplified TCR beta CDR3 regions derived from RNA transcripts. First-round RT-PCR targeting the TCR CDR3 was performed with the HTBI primer set. TCRdb re-derived calls from the multiplex PCR reads in MiXCR, one entry per CDR3 protein. This table has hundreds of thousands of distinct CDR3 sequences, approximately 15% appearing once.

The source material was blood. The sequence came from a middle-aged woman with Graves' ophthalmopathy. This rearrangement joins TRBV3-1 to TRBJ2-3; D might be TRBD1 (5 bases). The CDR3 reads CASSPGQPSTDTQYF. DNA for the CDR3: TGTGCCAGCAGTCCCGGACAACCTAGCACAGATACGCAGTATTTT.